What follows are 11 T cell receptor beta chains derived from one specimen sequenced in a study of cytomegalovirus exposure and HLA in healthy donors. Vbeta (60) and Jbeta (13) primers were used in the PCR. Produced via immunoSEQ multiplex PCR; TCRdb's table is partial and in-frame only. Seen here are roughly 200,000 clones, around 77% observed once, and the top ten hold 2.9%. Sequenced: PBMCs. All receptors come from a woman in her 30s in good health and CMV-seronegative.

This chain joins TRBV6-1 and TRBJ1-1; maybe TRBD1 (6 bases). V was shortened by 5 bases and J by 8 bases, with 21 bases between the two germline ends. The CDR3 has 15 amino acids. From germline, CDR1 is MNHNS and CDR2 SASEGT. This CDR3 is CASSSQGYGLAEAFF. The CDR3 region has the DNA TGTGCCAGCAGTTCCCAGGGGTACGGGTTAGCGGAAGCTTTCTTT.

This clone came up once. The rearrangement uses TRBV7-2 and TRBJ2-5; D perhaps matches TRBD1 (7 bases). The J call is uncertain, as TRBJ2-7 better fits the DNA end. The germline gives CDR1 SGHTA, CDR2 FQGNSA. This CDR3 is 13 amino acids long. CDR3 protein: CASSKDRDSEQYF. CDR3 nucleotides: TGTGCCAGCAGCAAAGACAGGGACTCCGAGCAGTACTTC.

The chain links TRBV5-1 to TRBJ2-3; 11 bases map to TRBD2. The CDR3 has 16 residues. The V and J ends lost 0 bases and 4 bases, in that order; junction bases with no gene match: 4. CDR1 and CDR2 (germline): SGHRS, YFSETQ. Here the CDR3 DNA reads TGCGCCAGCAGCTTGGCCCTTAGCGGGGGGGCAGATACGCAGTATTTT. Its translation: CASSLALSGGADTQYF.

In nucleotides, the CDR3 is TGTGCCAGCAGTGACTCGAGGCTGTTCGGGAATGAGCAGTTCTTC. Amino acid sequence: CASSDSRLFGNEQFF. The rearrangement uses TRBV6-4 and TRBJ2-1; D remains unclear. This CDR3 has 15 residues. The germline CDR1 and CDR2 sequences are MRHNA and SNTAGT. Trimming removed 0 bases from V and 7 bases from J, with 13 bases in between.

The chain is built from TRBV9 and TRBJ2-2; D is unclear. CDR1 is SGDLS, CDR2 YYNGEE, per germline. Trimming cost V 1 base and J 2 bases, with 6 bases left between them. The CDR3 sequence is 14 residues long. For the CDR3, the DNA is TGTGCCAGCAGCGTAAACACCAACACCGGGGAGCTGTTTTTT. It translates to CASSVNTNTGELFF. Together with reference TRBV9 and TRBJ2-2, the CDR3 gives the full variable domain: DSGVTQTPKHLITATGQRVTLRCSPRSGDLSVYWYQQSLDQGLQFLIQYYNGEERAKGNILERFSAQQFPDLHSELNLSSLELGDSALYFCASSVNTNTGELFFGEGSRLTVL.

The V call is TRBV29-1, the J call TRBJ2-3, with TRBD2 as a possible D gene (5 bases). Between the trimmed V and J ends, which lost 7 bases and 4 bases, there was a span of 18 bases. Per germline, CDR1 SQVTM and CDR2 ANQGSEA. The CDR3 contains 14 residues. Written as DNA, the CDR3 is TGCAGCGCCCAACCGGGAAACGGGGCAGATACGCAGTATTTT. Translation gives CSAQPGNGADTQYF.

The chain couples TRBV7-2 to TRBJ1-3, with D possibly being TRBD1 (6 bases). The CDR3 runs 14 residues. Trimming took off 3 bases at V and 4 bases at J, with 10 bases between the two ends. Per the germline V gene, CDR1 is SGHTA and CDR2 is FQGNSA. The CDR3 DNA follows: TGTGCCAGCAGCTTGTGGACAGCCGGAAACACCATATATTTT. This gives the protein CASSLWTAGNTIYF.

This clone was seen a few times. The chain joins TRBV4-1 to TRBJ1-6; D uncertain. The V gene lost 1 base and the J gene lost 7 bases, with 11 bases spanning the gap. CDR1 is MGHRA, CDR2 YSYEKL, per germline. The CDR3 extends over 15 amino acids. CDR3 amino acids: CASSQVGESNSPLHF. CDR3 in DNA: TGCGCCAGCAGCCAAGTTGGAGAATCGAATTCACCCCTCCACTTT.

This rearrangement joins TRBV19 to TRBJ2-1, with 12 bases lining up with TRBD2. Trimming at V came to 3 bases and at J to 4 bases, leaving 7 bases not matched to a gene. This CDR3 is built from 17 residues. CDR1 and CDR2 (germline): LNHDA, SQIVND (reference sequence). CDR3 protein: CASSILAGGYGYNEQFF. The CDR3 nucleotides are TGTGCCAGTAGTATTCTAGCGGGAGGGTATGGGTACAATGAGCAGTTCTTC.

The V call is TRBV6-6, the J call TRBJ1-2, with no clear D. There are 14 residues in the CDR3. The V end was cut by 0 bases, the J end by 1 base, with 6 bases between. The germline V gene encodes CDR1 MNHNY and CDR2 SVGAGI (reference sequence). CDR3 residues: CASSYSESNYGYTF. For the CDR3, the DNA is TGTGCCAGCAGTTACTCGGAGAGTAACTATGGCTACACCTTC.

This chain joins TRBV4-1 and TRBJ2-7; 11 nucleotides match TRBD2. This CDR3 has 14 residues. Germline V lookup: CDR1 MGHRA, CDR2 YSYEKL. J was trimmed by 4 bases and V by 1 base; bases with no gene match: 0. The CDR3, as DNA: TGCGCCAGCAGCCAAGGACTAGCGGGGTACGAGCAGTACTTC. Amino acid sequence: CASSQGLAGYEQYF.